The T cell receptor beta chain described here comes from a study of CD8+ T cells in alopecia areata. The study, taken as a whole, reports: Possibly because of HLA-related factors, TCR sharing was less clear across patients than in mice. Sequencing of scalp samples also includes resident alphabeta T cells from normal skin.

Investigators isolated RNA and reverse transcribed it into cDNA to act as the sequencing template. The table came from immunoSEQ multiplex PCR; TCRdb's copy has only in-frame clones and leaves some out. The sample contains under 250,000 clones, more than 45% of which appear only once. A remark on this clone: The antigen is undetermined.

Specified treatment: oral pan-JAK inhibitor, 5-10 mg twice daily. The receptor was derived from a human donor with alopecia areata. Here the sequenced sample was CD4+ T cells sorted from blood, taken at week 4, from a patient treated with tofacitinib.

The CDR3 DNA follows: TGTGCCTGGGGACTACAGGGAGGCAATCAGCCCCAGCATTTT. Protein: CAWGLQGGNQPQHF. The V gene is TRBV30, the J gene TRBJ1-5, with D tentatively TRBD1 (6 bases). Trimming removed 5 bases from V and 2 bases from J, with 13 bases in between. Germline V CDR1 and CDR2: GTSNPN, SVGIG (reference sequence). The CDR3 is 14 amino acids.